These 14 T cell receptor beta chains came from one sample sequenced in a study of vaccination and CD4 T cells after COVID-19. These receptors have no known antigen. Described treatment: approximately 10-day PBMC culture with coronavirus spike peptide pools or control peptides (ViraFEST assay). Cultured CD4+ T-cell DNA underwent Oncomine TCR Beta short-read sequencing. One entry per CDR3 protein results from TCRdb running MiXCR on the PCR reads. The sample comprises just under 20,000 distinct CDR3 sequences, over 40% of which are singletons, and nearly 10% rests with the top ten. The specimen sequenced was CD4+ T cells from blood, cultured in vitro. These TCRs come from a human donor who had recovered from COVID-19.

The chain is built from TRBV19 and TRBJ2-2; 10 nucleotides agree with TRBD1. CDR1 is LNHDA and CDR2 is SQIVND in the germline V gene (reference sequence). This CDR3 is 15 amino acids long. The V gene end was trimmed by 7 bases and the J gene end by 6 bases; junction bases not matched to a gene: 8. CDR3 amino acids: CASNAGQGRAGELFF. CDR3 nucleotides: TGTGCCAGTAACGCGGGACAGGGGAGGGCCGGGGAGCTGTTTTTT.

This clonotype is large (0.1 to 1%). The chain has TRBV5-1 and TRBJ1-5; the D is unclear. Germline CDR1 is SGHRS and CDR2 is YFSETQ. The CDR3 is made up of 13 amino acids. V lost 1 base, J lost 2 bases, and 4 bases lay in between. DNA for the CDR3: TGCGCCAGCAGCTTGAATGGCAATCAGCCCCAGCATTTT. Protein sequence: CASSLNGNQPQHF.

This chain joins TRBV10-3 and TRBJ1-6; the D is unclear. Germline V CDR1 and CDR2: ENHRY, SYGVKD. Between the trimmed V and J ends, which lost 0 bases and 7 bases, there was a span of 4 bases. This CDR3 has 13 residues. CDR3 region: CAISESVNSPLHF. The DNA for the CDR3 is TGTGCCATCAGTGAGTCCGTGAATTCACCCCTCCACTTT.

The V and J genes are TRBV19 and TRBJ1-6, with D unresolved. The CDR3 runs 15 residues. Per the germline V gene, CDR1 is LNHDA and CDR2 is SQIVND (reference sequence). V was pared by 1 base and J by 14 bases, with 18 bases between. CDR3 sequence reads: CASSIAAGVTVSLHF. The CDR3 DNA is TGTGCCAGTAGTATAGCGGCAGGTGTTACGGTATCCCTCCACTTT.

The V gene is TRBV11-2, the J gene TRBJ2-5, with D perhaps matching TRBD2 (5 bases). CDR3 length: 17 amino acids. Germline V gene lookup returns CDR1 SGHAT and CDR2 FQNNGV. V gave up 5 bases and J gave up 2 bases, with 21 bases separating them. The CDR3 coding sequence is TGTGCCAGCAGCACCCCTCGAAGGAGGCTGACACAAGAGACCCAGTACTTC. It translates to CASSTPRRRLTQETQYF.

This clonotype was seen a handful of times. The chain links TRBV7-9 to TRBJ1-6; the match to TRBD1 covers 7 bases. Germline V gene data show CDR1 as SEHNR and CDR2 as FQNEAQ (reference sequence). V trimming: 2 bases; J trimming: 6 bases; junction bases outside the gene matches: 4. The CDR3 contains 15 residues. The CDR3 DNA reads TGTGCCAGCAGCTTAACAGGGGCCTCTAATTCACCCCTCCACTTT. This encodes CASSLTGASNSPLHF.

The CDR3 sequence: CSARDQAGSEKLFF. The DNA of the CDR3 is TGCAGTGCTAGAGATCAGGCAGGGTCTGAAAAACTGTTTTTT. The chain links TRBV20-1 to TRBJ1-4, with D perhaps matching TRBD1 (5 bases). The CDR3 runs to 14 residues. V lost 0 bases and J 7 bases, leaving 12 bases between the germline ends. The germline gives CDR1 DFQATT, CDR2 SNEGSKA (reference sequence).

The chain employs TRBV3-1 and TRBJ1-2; D is unclear. The CDR3 totals 12 residues. The germline CDR1 and CDR2 sequences are LGHDT and YNNKEL (reference sequence). V lost 7 bases to trimming and J lost 4 bases, with 10 bases between them. The CDR3 protein is CASNPGSYGYTF. The CDR3 nucleotides read TGTGCCAGCAATCCGGGGAGCTATGGCTACACCTTC.

The rearrangement uses TRBV24-1 and TRBJ2-6; D is perhaps TRBD1 or TRBD2 (5 bases each). V shed 5 bases and J shed 2 bases, with 15 bases lying between them. The germline V gene encodes CDR1 KGHDR and CDR2 SFDVKD. The CDR3 totals 17 residues. The CDR3 nucleotides are TGTGCCACCAGTGGTTCCCCGATGGGGGCTGGGGCCAACGTCCTGACTTTC. The encoded protein is CATSGSPMGAGANVLTF.

This chain connects TRBV4-1 to TRBJ2-2; 14 bases line up with TRBD2. Per the germline V gene, CDR1 is MGHRA and CDR2 is YSYEKL. The CDR3 length is 18 residues. Trimming took 1 base from V and 5 from J; bases not matched to a gene: 6. CDR3 loop: CASSQGGLAGVGTGELFF. CDR3 nucleotides: TGCGCCAGCAGCCAAGGGGGACTAGCGGGAGTGGGGACCGGGGAGCTGTTTTTT.

The chain uses TRBV24-1 and TRBJ1-2; 7 bases agree with TRBD1. Germline trimming cut 0 bases from V and 2 bases from J; bases unmatched to any gene: 8. Germline V CDR1 and CDR2: KGHDR, SFDVKD. This CDR3 has 17 residues. CDR3 DNA: TGTGCCACCAGTGATTTGGTCGACAGGGTAGGGAACTATGGCTACACCTTC. Amino acids: CATSDLVDRVGNYGYTF.

V and J are TRBV7-9 and TRBJ2-5, with 8 positions matching TRBD2. The V gene's germline CDR1 is SEHNR and CDR2 FQNEAQ (reference sequence). V shed 4 bases, J shed 5 bases, and the junction held 21 bases outside the gene matches. The CDR3 covers 19 residues. The CDR3 sequence: CASSSAKSLLLADGETQYF. In nucleotides, the CDR3 is TGTGCCAGCAGCTCTGCCAAGTCTCTGTTACTAGCGGATGGGGAGACCCAGTACTTC.

Only a few counts were recorded for this clonotype. The chain recombines TRBV6-1 with TRBJ1-5, with 8 nucleotides matching TRBD1. CDR1 is MNHNS, CDR2 SASEGT, per germline. The CDR3 contains 13 residues. Trimming removed 5 bases from V and 5 bases from J; junction bases left unmatched: 2. The CDR3 sequence is CASSTTGDQPQHF. DNA for the CDR3: TGTGCCAGCAGTACGACAGGGGATCAGCCCCAGCATTTT.

This rearrangement joins TRBV20-1 to TRBJ2-7, with D hard to call. CDR1 and CDR2 (germline): DFQATT, SNEGSKA (reference sequence). Trimming removed 2 bases from V and 0 bases from J, with 5 bases in between. This CDR3 is 12 amino acids long. CDR3 in amino acids: CSARRSSYEQYF. In DNA, the CDR3 is TGCAGTGCTAGACGGAGCTCCTACGAGCAGTACTTC.